This T cell receptor (beta chain) was sequenced in a study of T cells in Graves' hyperthyroidism and ophthalmopathy. Overall study context: Pretreatment peripheral blood was obtained at initial diagnosis.

Whole-study findings and limits: Most expanded thyroid clonotypes above 0.001 also appeared in blood.

Clinical symptoms, serum thyroxine and TRAb, thyroid ultrasound and orbital computed tomography together formed the diagnostic basis. To note about this clonotype: Its antigen remains unidentified.

The CDR3 regions of TCR beta were amplified from RNA transcripts. The HTBI set primed first-round TCR CDR3 RT-PCR. MiXCR, applied by TCRdb to the multiplex PCR reads, yields one record per CDR3 protein. The profile shows hundreds of thousands of distinct CDR3 sequences, 35% of them singletons. V gave up 5 bases and J gave up 9 bases; unmatched junction bases: 7. This CDR3 is 13 amino acids long. CDR1 and CDR2 from the germline V gene are MDHEN and SYDVKM. This rearrangement joins TRBV28 to TRBJ2-7; 10 bases fit TRBD2. The sample taken for sequencing was blood. The sequence derives from a woman in her 40s with Graves' hyperthyroidism. Here the CDR3 reads CASSPSGGVGQYF. The CDR3 nucleotides are TGTGCCAGCAGTCCTAGCGGGGGAGTGGGGCAGTACTTC.